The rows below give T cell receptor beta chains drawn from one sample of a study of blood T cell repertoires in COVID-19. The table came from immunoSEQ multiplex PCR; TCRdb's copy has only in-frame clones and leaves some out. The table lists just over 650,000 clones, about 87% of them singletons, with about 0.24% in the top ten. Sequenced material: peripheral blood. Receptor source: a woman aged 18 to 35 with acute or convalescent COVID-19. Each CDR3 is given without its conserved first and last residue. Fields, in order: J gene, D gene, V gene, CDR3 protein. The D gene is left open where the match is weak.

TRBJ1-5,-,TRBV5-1,ASSPEFNQPQH
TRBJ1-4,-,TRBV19,ASIKREILF
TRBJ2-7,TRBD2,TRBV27,ASTATSGGGEQY
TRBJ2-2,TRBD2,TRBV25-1,ASSVLAVGGYDTGELF
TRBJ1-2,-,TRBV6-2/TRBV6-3,ASSQTENYGYT
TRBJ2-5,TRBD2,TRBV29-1,SVGKTSGGETQY
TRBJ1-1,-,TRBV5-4,ASSLVGRQNTEAF
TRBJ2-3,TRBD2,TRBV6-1,ASSEILAGGPRTQY
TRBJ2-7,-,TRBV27,ASGIQVYEQY
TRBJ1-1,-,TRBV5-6,ASSLGGPPTEAF
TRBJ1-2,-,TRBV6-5,ASTPRKGVIGYT
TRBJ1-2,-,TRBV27,ASSLSLTIGYT
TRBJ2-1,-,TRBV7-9,ASSLGSEVNLYNEQF
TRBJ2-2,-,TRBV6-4,ASSDRGDDTGELF
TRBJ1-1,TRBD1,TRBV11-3,ASSIRTFEGAPLTEAF
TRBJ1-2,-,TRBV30,AWSMKMGEVYGYT
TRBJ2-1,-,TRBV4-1,ASSQVGDRTQQF
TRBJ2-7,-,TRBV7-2,ASTFWTGDYEQY
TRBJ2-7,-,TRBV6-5,ASSYSWGGRDYEQY
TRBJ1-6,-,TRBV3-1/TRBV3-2,ASSPLVNSPLH
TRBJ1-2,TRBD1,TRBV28,ASSPTGDGYT
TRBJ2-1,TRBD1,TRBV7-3,ASSSGTVSSLQF
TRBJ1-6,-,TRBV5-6,ASSAGSPTLH
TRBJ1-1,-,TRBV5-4,ASSPRGGLNTEAF
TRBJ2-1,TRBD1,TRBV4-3,ASSQELGTGYGEQF
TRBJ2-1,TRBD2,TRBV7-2,ASSLMGLAGGLGNEQF
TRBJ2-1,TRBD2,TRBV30,AWSTSGVYNEQF
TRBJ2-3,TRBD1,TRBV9,ASSVVAQGASTDTQY
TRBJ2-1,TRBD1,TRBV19,ATESPGQGANEQF
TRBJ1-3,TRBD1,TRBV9,ASSVGTGTGNTIY
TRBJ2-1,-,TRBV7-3,ASSPHGTGFLSEQF
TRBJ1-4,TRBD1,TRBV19,ASSPDRRNQYNEKLF
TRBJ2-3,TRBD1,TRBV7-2,ASSYRGQMDTQY
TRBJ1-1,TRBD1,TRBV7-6,ASSLGQGVSTEAF
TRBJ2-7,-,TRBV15,ATSRANTGYGQY
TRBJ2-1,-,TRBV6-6,ASSYSRDIYNEQF
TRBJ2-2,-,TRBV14,ASSHGFRRNTGELF
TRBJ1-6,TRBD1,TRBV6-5,ASSLGGNYNSPLH
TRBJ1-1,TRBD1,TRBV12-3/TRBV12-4,ASSKQGVGEAF
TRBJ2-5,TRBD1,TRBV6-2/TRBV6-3,ASSPGTGVTRETQY
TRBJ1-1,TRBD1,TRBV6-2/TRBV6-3,ASSLNSGTGGLTEAF
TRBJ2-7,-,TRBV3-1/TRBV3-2,ASSQAQVKAYEQY
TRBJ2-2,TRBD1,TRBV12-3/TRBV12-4,ASRQGAGELF
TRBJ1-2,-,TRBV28,ASLGQNYGYT
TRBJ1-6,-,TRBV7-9,ASSPVAGHNSPLH
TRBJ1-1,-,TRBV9,ASSVGGQGTEAF
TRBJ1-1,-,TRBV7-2,ASSFSRDVTEAF